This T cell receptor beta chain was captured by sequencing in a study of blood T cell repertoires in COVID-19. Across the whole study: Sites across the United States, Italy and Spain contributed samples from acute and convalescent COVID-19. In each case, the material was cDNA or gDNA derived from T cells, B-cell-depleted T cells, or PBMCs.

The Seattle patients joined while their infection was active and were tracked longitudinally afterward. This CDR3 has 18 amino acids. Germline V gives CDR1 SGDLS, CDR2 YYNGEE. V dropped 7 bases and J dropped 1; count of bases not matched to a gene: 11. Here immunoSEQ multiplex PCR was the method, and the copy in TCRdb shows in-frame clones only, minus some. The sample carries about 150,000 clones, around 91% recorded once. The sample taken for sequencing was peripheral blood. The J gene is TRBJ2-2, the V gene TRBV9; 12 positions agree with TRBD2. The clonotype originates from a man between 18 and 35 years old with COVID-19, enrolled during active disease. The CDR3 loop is CASAGVGLAGLNTGELFF. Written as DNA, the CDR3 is TGTGCCAGCGCAGGGGTCGGACTAGCGGGGTTGAACACCGGGGAGCTGTTTTTT.